These T cell receptor beta chains were read from a single sample in a study of CD8 T cells in Susac syndrome. MiXCR, run by TCRdb on the immunoSEQ multiplex PCR reads, gives a single entry per CDR3 protein. The sample consists of about 200,000 distinct CDR3 sequences, around 93% of them appearing once. Input material: CD4+ T cells from PBMCs. The receptors originated from a human donor in good health. The CDR3 runs from the conserved cysteine through the conserved F or W. A D gene is named only where the DNA matches it firmly. A clone size is listed for some rows: how often the clone was seen (once, few, many), or a class if it is expanded.

j_gene | v_gene | d_gene | abundance | CDR3aa | CDR3nt
TRBJ1-1 | TRBV5-1 | TRBD1 | - | CASSLEGQGEAFF | TGCGCCAGCAGCTTGGAAGGACAGGGGGAAGCTTTCTTT
TRBJ2-3 | TRBV28 | TRBD2 | once | CASRAGGSTDTQYF | TGTGCCAGCAGGGCGGGGGGCAGCACAGATACGCAGTATTTT
TRBJ2-5 | TRBV6-5 | - | - | CASREWETQYF | TGTGCCAGCAGGGAGTGGGAGACCCAGTACTTC
TRBJ1-4 | TRBV15 | - | - | CATSRGVNGEKLFF | TGTGCCACCAGCCGAGGGGTCAATGGGGAAAAACTGTTTTTT
TRBJ2-2 | TRBV29-1 | TRBD1 | - | CSVEVWDREYTGELFF | TGCAGCGTTGAAGTGTGGGACAGGGAATACACCGGGGAGCTGTTTTTT
TRBJ1-1 | TRBV3-1 | - | - | CASSQDGRNTEAFF | TGTGCCAGCAGCCAAGATGGTCGGAACACTGAAGCTTTCTTT
TRBJ1-1 | TRBV28 | - | - | CASSLSGGSGEAFF | TGTGCCAGCAGTCTCAGCGGGGGAAGCGGTGAAGCTTTCTTT
TRBJ1-5 | TRBV20-1 | - | - | CSAAPLGEHQPQHF | TGCAGTGCTGCCCCGTTGGGGGAGCATCAGCCCCAGCATTTT
TRBJ1-1 | TRBV6-6 | - | - | CASSYDRSTEAFF | TGTGCCAGCAGTTACGACCGAAGCACTGAAGCTTTCTTT
TRBJ1-2 | TRBV29-1 | TRBD1 | - | CSVKERTGPNSGYTF | TGCAGCGTTAAGGAGCGGACAGGGCCGAATAGTGGCTACACCTTC
TRBJ2-7 | TRBV6-6 | - | - | CASSNRDGSSYEQYF | TGTGCCAGCAGTAACCGGGACGGCAGCTCCTACGAGCAGTACTTC
TRBJ1-2 | TRBV2 | - | - | CGATPANYGYTF | TGTGGGGCAACGCCGGCTAACTATGGCTACACCTTC
TRBJ1-1 | TRBV27 | - | - | CASSRALGTEAFF | TGTGCCAGCTCTAGAGCCTTAGGCACTGAAGCTTTCTTT
TRBJ1-5 | TRBV19 | - | few | CASSINWSGFQPQHF | TGTGCCAGTAGTATAAATTGGTCGGGGTTCCAGCCCCAGCATTTT
TRBJ2-1 | TRBV5-1 | TRBD1 | - | CASSLVQGVGEQFF | TGCGCCAGCAGCTTGGTACAGGGGGTTGGTGAGCAGTTCTTC
TRBJ2-3 | TRBV29-1 | - | - | CSVGPRTDTQYF | TGCAGCGTTGGGCCCCGCACAGATACGCAGTATTTT
TRBJ1-2 | TRBV6-5 | - | - | CASSYSGMRYTF | TGTGCCAGCAGTTACTCAGGGATGCGCTACACCTTC
TRBJ2-4 | TRBV6-5 | - | - | CASSLTAKNIQYF | TGTGCCAGCAGCTTGACTGCCAAAAACATTCAGTACTTC
TRBJ2-3 | TRBV11-2 | - | - | CASSPVAGRLDTQYF | TGTGCCAGCAGCCCCGTGGCAGGGAGGTTAGATACGCAGTATTTT
TRBJ2-1 | TRBV7-2 | - | - | CASSLGLAVADNEQFF | TGTGCCAGCAGCTTAGGGCTCGCGGTAGCGGACAATGAGCAGTTCTTC
TRBJ2-6 | TRBV7-8 | - | - | CASSPLEGLSGANVLTF | TGTGCCAGCAGCCCGCTGGAGGGTCTCTCTGGGGCCAACGTCCTGACTTTC
TRBJ1-1 | TRBV25-1 | - | - | CASSAHTEAFF | TGTGCCAGCAGTGCACACACTGAAGCTTTCTTT
TRBJ2-3 | TRBV5-1 | - | - | CASKRIGVSTDTQYF | TGCGCCAGCAAACGAATCGGGGTCTCCACAGATACGCAGTATTTT
TRBJ1-5 | TRBV7-2 | - | - | CASSLTGQLLHF | TGTGCCAGCAGCCTAACGGGACAACTATTGCATTTT
TRBJ1-1 | TRBV5-1 | - | - | CASSFRTHMNTEAFF | TGCGCCAGCAGCTTCCGGACCCACATGAACACTGAAGCTTTCTTT
TRBJ1-1 | TRBV4-2 | - | - | CASSQRGGVGYPEAFF | TGTGCCAGCAGCCAGAGGGGGGGTGTGGGGTATCCTGAAGCTTTCTTT
TRBJ2-1 | TRBV12-3/TRBV12-4 | TRBD1 | once | CASSQRTGDEQFF | TGTGCCAGCAGTCAGCGGACAGGGGATGAGCAGTTCTTC
TRBJ1-3 | TRBV12-3/TRBV12-4 | TRBD1 | - | CASNQDRAGNTIYF | TGTGCCAGCAACCAGGACAGGGCTGGAAACACCATATATTTT
TRBJ1-4 | TRBV12-3/TRBV12-4 | - | - | CASSPPGRGLEKLFF | TGTGCCAGCAGTCCACCCGGTCGGGGGTTGGAAAAACTGTTTTTT
TRBJ1-5 | TRBV28 | - | once | CASSQTGSDQPQHF | TGTGCCAGCAGTCAAACAGGGTCCGATCAGCCCCAGCATTTT
TRBJ2-5 | TRBV5-4 | - | - | CASSAASEETQYF | TGTGCCAGCAGCGCCGCCTCCGAAGAGACCCAGTACTTC
TRBJ2-7 | TRBV5-1 | - | - | CASSSNLVSSSYEQYF | TGCGCCAGCAGCTCTAACCTTGTTTCCAGCTCCTACGAGCAGTACTTC
TRBJ2-5 | TRBV20-1 | - | - | CSARLTVRETQYF | TGCAGTGCTAGACTCACGGTCCGGGAGACCCAGTACTTC
TRBJ2-2 | TRBV7-9 | TRBD1 | - | CASSLTGQMNTGELFF | TGTGCCAGCAGCCTTACGGGACAGATGAACACCGGGGAGCTGTTTTTT
TRBJ1-5 | TRBV19 | TRBD1 | - | CASSMGTGNQPQHF | TGTGCCAGTAGTATGGGGACAGGGAATCAGCCCCAGCATTTT
TRBJ1-4 | TRBV30 | - | - | CAWSSRVPRDEKLFF | TGTGCCTGGAGTAGTAGGGTCCCCAGGGATGAAAAACTGTTTTTT
TRBJ2-7 | TRBV6-1 | - | - | CASSEISGGYEQYF | TGTGCCAGCAGTGAGATTTCGGGCGGCTACGAGCAGTACTTC
TRBJ1-2 | TRBV13 | - | - | CASSLKTGTNYGYTF | TGTGCCAGCAGCTTAAAAACAGGGACTAACTATGGCTACACCTTC
TRBJ1-4 | TRBV7-3 | - | - | CASSLAVNEKLFF | TGTGCCAGCAGTCTAGCTGTAAATGAAAAACTGTTTTTT
TRBJ1-2 | TRBV6-2/TRBV6-3 | - | - | CASTSYGADRYGYTF | TGTGCCAGCACCAGTTACGGGGCGGACCGCTATGGCTACACCTTC
TRBJ1-5 | TRBV6-6 | - | - | CASSSRVGRNQPQHF | TGTGCCAGCAGTTCCAGGGTCGGGCGCAATCAGCCCCAGCATTTT